These T cell receptor beta chains were read from a single sample in a study of blood T cells in healthy people across ages. MiXCR, run by TCRdb on the 5' RACE reads, gives a single entry per CDR3 protein. The sample contains 800,000 to 950,000 distinct CDR3 sequences, under 50% of which appear only once. Material: blood. These receptors all come from a young man in good health. The CDR3 runs from the conserved cysteine through the conserved F or W. D genes are given only for firm matches. Size is omitted from some rows. Given values are once, few, many or a class for expanded clones.

size,J,D,V,DNA,CDR3
.,TRBJ2-7,TRBD1,TRBV7-3,TGTGCCAGCAGCTCTGGACAGGGCTCCATCGAGCAGTACTTC,CASSSGQGSIEQYF
few,TRBJ2-3,.,TRBV27,TGTGCCAGCAGTTTACCCGGGACACTCCTGGATACGCAGTATTTT,CASSLPGTLLDTQYF
.,TRBJ2-1,TRBD2,TRBV10-3,TGTGCCATCAGTGAGTCCTCTAGCGGGGGGGCTAGTGAGCAGTTCTTC,CAISESSSGGASEQFF
.,TRBJ2-5,.,TRBV6-6,TGTGCCAGCGGTTCAGGGGGGCCGTACTTC,CASGSGGPYF
.,TRBJ1-2,.,TRBV6-2/TRBV6-3,TGTGCCACCGTACTCGGCCCACAGGGTCGGTCTAACTATGGCTACACCTTC,CATVLGPQGRSNYGYTF
.,TRBJ1-1,.,TRBV6-5,TGTGCCAGCAGTGATCCGGGGAGGGACACTGAAGCTTTCTTT,CASSDPGRDTEAFF
once,TRBJ2-1,.,TRBV5-4,TGTGCCAGCAGCTTGGGTTACAGTGAGCAGTTCTTC,CASSLGYSEQFF
few,TRBJ2-1,TRBD2,TRBV4-1,TGCGCCAGCAGCCAAGCAATAAGCGGGGGGGCGGCGCAGTTCTTC,CASSQAISGGAAQFF
few,TRBJ1-2,TRBD1,TRBV5-1,TGCGCCAGCAGCGGCCAGACAGGGCATAACTATGGCTACACCTTC,CASSGQTGHNYGYTF
.,TRBJ2-3,TRBD1,TRBV6-5,TGTGCCAGCAGTTACTCTAAACAGGGGGCTAGAACAGATACGCAGTATTTT,CASSYSKQGARTDTQYF
.,TRBJ2-2,.,TRBV6-1,TGTGCCAGCAAGGGAGGGGACACCTTGTTGACCGGGGAGCTGTTTTTT,CASKGGDTLLTGELFF
once,TRBJ2-3,TRBD2,TRBV6-6,TGTGCCAGCAGTTACTCACCTAGCGGGGGGCCAGATACGCAGTATTTT,CASSYSPSGGPDTQYF
.,TRBJ2-5,.,TRBV5-1,TGCGCCAGCGTCGGGGGAGAACAAGAGACCCAGTACTTC,CASVGGEQETQYF
.,TRBJ1-2,.,TRBV12-3/TRBV12-4,TGTGCCAGCAGCAGCCAAACAGGGCTGGCTGGCTACACCTTC,CASSSQTGLAGYTF
few,TRBJ2-5,.,TRBV9,TGTGCCAGCAGCGTAGCTCGGGAGACCCAGTACTTC,CASSVARETQYF
.,TRBJ2-7,.,TRBV6-5,TGTGCCAGCAGTTACCCGGGGCGGGAGCAGTACTTC,CASSYPGREQYF
.,TRBJ1-6,.,TRBV20-1,TGCAGTGCTAGAGATCATATGGGGGCGAGCTCCTATAATTCACCCCTCCACTTT,CSARDHMGASSYNSPLHF
.,TRBJ1-6,TRBD1,TRBV4-3,TGCGCCAGCAGCAACATACAGGGGTCTTCGCATTCACCCCTCCACTTT,CASSNIQGSSHSPLHF
.,TRBJ1-1,TRBD1,TRBV11-3,TGTGCCAGCAGCTTGGGTGGGACAGGGGACAACACAAACACTGAAGCTTTCTTT,CASSLGGTGDNTNTEAFF
.,TRBJ2-3,.,TRBV5-1,TGCGCCAGCAGCTTGGGAACTAGGACCGCCGATACGCAGTATTTT,CASSLGTRTADTQYF
.,TRBJ2-5,.,TRBV27,TGTGCCAGCAGTGTGGGTCCTTCTTGGGAGCAGTACTTC,CASSVGPSWEQYF
.,TRBJ1-5,TRBD1,TRBV7-9,TGTGCCAGCAGCTCCGGGACAGGGGGCTTAAATCAGCCCCAGCATTTT,CASSSGTGGLNQPQHF
.,TRBJ2-4,TRBD1,TRBV2,TGTGCCAGCAGCAGGATGGACAGGGAAAATTTGAGCATTCAGTACTTC,CASSRMDRENLSIQYF
few,TRBJ2-5,TRBD2,TRBV7-2,TGTGCCAGCAGCACCCGGTCCGATCCCCCGCGGGAGCAGTACTTC,CASSTRSDPPREQYF
once,TRBJ2-1,.,TRBV4-1,TGCGCCAGCAGCCCACTCCCTCTCCCCGGGCCGGGGAATGAGCAGTTCTTC,CASSPLPLPGPGNEQFF
.,TRBJ2-7,.,TRBV3-1,TGTGCCAGCAGGCTGAATGAGGGGCCCGAGCAGTACTTC,CASRLNEGPEQYF
.,TRBJ2-4,TRBD2,TRBV20-1,TGCAGTGCTAGGTTTCTAGCGGGGGCGATAGCCAAAAACATTCAGTACTTC,CSARFLAGAIAKNIQYF